This record covers a single T cell receptor beta chain. Its recognized antigen is unknown. No quality values exist for individual bases; no much larger clone is one base distant. The CDR3 has 14 amino acids, counting the end cysteine and phenylalanine. Left in the record is the CDR3 DNA by itself, 42 bases read in frame from the first base. According to the germline V gene, CDR1 reads MNHEY and CDR2 reads SVGAGI. The junction shows trimming of 6 bases on V and 2 bases on J, and the gene matches do not reach 6 bases of it. The sample originates from a study of cytomegalovirus exposure and HLA in healthy donors (TCRdb year 2017). In the study overall: According to an earlier analysis of 587 of the donors, 150 million to 200 million T cells yielded over 100 million unique TCR beta sequences and about 300 Gb of sequence data. Roughly 290 gigabases of sequencing data and around 90 million unique TCR sequences made up an early release that covered fewer than 650 HLA-typed donors. The genetic ancestry cluster associated with self-reported Caucasian donors included 81% of the roughly 400 genotyped donors. The aim of the study was to test whether cataloging public T cell receptors could identify signatures of past pathogen exposure. The study used immunosequencing to profile the T cell repertoires of 666 subjects and linked those repertoires to cytomegalovirus serostatus. In addition to the first cohort of 666 subjects, a separate validation cohort of 100 to 150 different subjects was used. The study combined high-throughput TCR immunosequencing, statistical association of individual TCRs with disease status, and machine learning to predict cytomegalovirus infection status. A later analysis re-analyzed previously published TCR beta repertoires from about 730 donors and added high-resolution HLA genotyping to study TCR occurrence patterns. Rather than using new phenotypic data, the later analysis identified candidate immune exposures from TCR beta sequences and from how often those sequences occurred across donors. An earlier analysis of some 600 of the donors applied high-throughput TCR beta sequencing to assess whether each TCR beta V gene segment acted as functional or pseudogenic. Donor age, sex, ethnicity and CMV serostatus were compiled alongside the repertoire data. Genome-wide SNP genotypes for about 55% of the roughly 670 donors were used in a later genetic analysis, which treated that subset as a discovery cohort. Every repertoire in the discovery cohort had been generated on one and the same sequencing platform. Class I and class II HLA loci were covered by the typing at four-digit resolution. Typing coverage differed by locus: A, B, C, DRB1 and DQB1 were typed in about 620-630 donors, DQA1 in 500 to 550, DPA1 in over 600, and DPB1 in roughly 470. Five DR-DQ haplotypes were handled as single units for association and clustering because linkage in the cohort was strong. Among roughly 400 genotyped donors of the cohort, an average of around 240,000 unique TCR beta nucleotide sequences were sequenced per donor, roughly 20% of them non-productive. Points the paper makes about the study in general: Across donors, most TCR sequences were observed very rarely, whereas some public TCRs were present in many individuals. A cluster of highly shared sequence variants was judged likely to represent a technical artifact of the sequencing pipeline. A further reported finding was that TCR beta sequences accurately predicted the HLA-A and HLA-B alleles for most subjects in the first cohort. Some IMGT-functional V segments, including TRBV6-2 and TRBV6-3, could not be distinguished by the 87-base-pair reads and were therefore excluded. The only immune exposure information available for the cohort was CMV serostatus. Assigning TCR associations to individual alleles was difficult when HLA alleles, especially DR and DQ, strongly co-occurred. A later analysis associated around 16,000 TCR beta sequences with specific HLA alleles at a false discovery rate of 0.05. In a later analysis, most CMV-associated TCR beta chains were found to appear HLA-restricted, with HLA associations seemingly driven largely by CMV exposure. In this cohort, only TCR beta chains were sequenced, and detectable features were limited by the absence of alpha or paired-chain data. Linkage disequilibrium might explain the correlated functional status among segregating V segments, but an unknown experimental factor could not be ruled out. Compared with equally common non-associated chains, HLA-associated TCR beta chains in a later analysis were more clonally expanded and had lower generation probabilities. A later analysis reported that several top co-occurrence clusters appeared linked to parvovirus B19, influenza, CMV and Epstein-Barr virus. Because counts were too low, approximately 15 rarely observed V segments, including chromosome 9 orphons, were excluded from the earlier analysis of some 540 of the donors. V-gene and J-gene trimming of TCR beta chains was associated with a missense DCLRE1C variant in a later genetic analysis, and the association was replicated in an independent cohort. A later genetic analysis reported fewer N-insertions in productive TCRs among donors in an Asian-associated ancestry cluster than the roughly 690-donor mean. In an earlier analysis of over 550 of the donors, most TCR beta V segments were observed in productive rearrangements about 87% or about 30% of the time, broadly matching IMGT annotations. A later analysis found that TCR association rates varied across HLA loci, with DRB1 alleles showing the most associated TCRs and HLA-C alleles the fewest. Because HLA typing was unavailable for some donors at each locus, only the typed subset was used in association tests. It was suggested by the authors that the approach could potentially be generalized to other disease states and immunological phenotypes. A few of the identified cytomegalovirus-associated TCR beta chains were confirmed in vitro to be specific for cytomegalovirus antigens. Presence/absence analyses assumed roughly uniform sequencing depth across donors, an assumption that may not hold. The classifier was reported to diagnose cytomegalovirus status with high specificity and sensitivity in both the original cohort and the validation cohort. A total of around 150 TCR beta chains were listed by the study as associated with cytomegalovirus.

To prepare the library, the immunoSEQ multiplex PCR assay was applied. For the multiplex PCR, a mixture combining 60 forward primers for TCR Vbeta segments and 13 reverse primers for TCR Jbeta segments was used. A multiplex PCR assay on genomic DNA amplified the CDR3 region of rearranged TCR beta genes. On the Illumina HiSeq System, the amplified TCR beta libraries were sequenced as 87-base-pair reads. Per the original workflow: A later analysis tallied about 77 million unique TCR beta chains across the 700 or so repertoires, and about 10 million of those chains were shared by two or more donors. A nearest-neighbor algorithm error-corrected the raw reads and collapsed the reads into unique sequences, merging closely related sequences to remove PCR and sequencing errors. Alignment of CDR3 sequences to IMGT reference sequences was used to assign V, D and J gene segments. For a sequence to be retained, a match of at least six nucleotides to both a V gene segment and a J gene segment was required. A rearrangement counted as productive if the CDR3 had no stop codons and remained in frame with V and J, and every other rearrangement counted as non-productive. CDR3 was defined by IMGT convention, running from the second conserved V-encoded cysteine to the conserved J-encoded phenylalanine. In an earlier analysis of approximately 500 of the donors, sequences lacking an unambiguous match to a single V gene segment were excluded. In an earlier analysis of approximately 590 of the donors, V segments were called functional above 56.7% productive rearrangements and were called segregating when the between-donor standard deviation exceeded 5%. A statistical classification framework was developed to diagnose cytomegalovirus status using the catalog of TCR beta chain sequences. V and J gene assignment, in a later analysis, came from comparing TCR nucleotide sequences with IMGT/GENE-DB human TR gene sequences. A later analysis assigned CDR3 sequences and most-parsimonious VDJ recombination scenarios with the TCRdist pipeline. In a later analysis, each TCR beta chain was defined by its CDR3 amino acid sequence together with its V-gene family, and reads lacking a unique V-gene family were excluded. In a later analysis, around 650 highly shared, low-generation-probability nucleotide sequences were removed to address suspected cross-contamination and a sequencing artifact. In a later analysis, a clonal expansion index was calculated for each public chain from normalized within-repertoire ranks of inferred template counts. In a later analysis, generation probabilities were computed with a VDJ recombination model fitted to out-of-frame rearrangements, and the resulting probabilities were checked against IGoR. Hypergeometric tests were used in a later analysis to score TCR-TCR, TCR-HLA and TCR-CMV co-occurrence, with a repertoire-size bias correction applied to the TCR pairs. False discovery rates were estimated in a later analysis by permuting HLA or CMV assignments 20 times. In a later analysis, co-occurring TCRs were grouped with DBSCAN, and TCRdist sequence similarity was added when clustering was performed within HLA-allele-positive subsets. For co-occurrence clustering, repertoires with fewer than 30,000 or more than 120,000 public chains were excluded, along with 4 to 6 repertoires with anomalous nucleotide sharing. TCRdb limited this immuneACCESS table to in-frame rearrangements with V and J called. A share of clones is missing; checked studies link under half to unresolved V genes, and the rest is unexplained. V and J calls plus clone size are reproduced from that table; the DNA served to infer D and trimming. The sample records approximately 140,000 clones, around 77% of which are singletons. 4% to 6% of the sample comes from the top ten.

The cohort consisted of approximately 670 healthy bone marrow donors. Cohort members were all nominally healthy when sampled, although unrecorded immune exposures were likely present. The donor tested CMV seronegative and was one of the 352 seronegative cohort members. Every donor gave a peripheral blood sample, and the peripheral blood mononuclear cells from that sample were used for TCR beta sequencing. The Qiagen DNeasy Blood Extraction Kit was used to extract genomic DNA from the blood cell samples. Sequences were obtained from PBMCs. The sequence derives from a woman in her 50s in good health and CMV-seronegative. The rearrangement combines TRBV6-5 with TRBJ1-2; 7 bases in the middle match TRBD1. The sequenced DNA is TGTGCCAGCAGCCAGACAGGGATCAACTATGGCTACACCTTC. Translated, it gives CASSQTGINYGYTF.